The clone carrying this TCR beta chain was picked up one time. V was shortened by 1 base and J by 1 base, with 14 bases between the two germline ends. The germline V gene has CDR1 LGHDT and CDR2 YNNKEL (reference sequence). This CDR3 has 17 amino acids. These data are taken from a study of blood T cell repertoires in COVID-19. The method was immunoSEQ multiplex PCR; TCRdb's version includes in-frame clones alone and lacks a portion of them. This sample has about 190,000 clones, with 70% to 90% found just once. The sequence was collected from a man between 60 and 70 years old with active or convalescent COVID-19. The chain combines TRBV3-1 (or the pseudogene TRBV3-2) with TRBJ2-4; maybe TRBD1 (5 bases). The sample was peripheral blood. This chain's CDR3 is CASSQGVLGVAKNIQYF. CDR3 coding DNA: TGTGCCAGCAGCCAAGGAGTATTAGGGGTGGCCAAAAACATTCAGTACTTC.